The T cell receptor (beta chain) under discussion was sequenced for a study of T cells after yellow fever vaccination. Note on this clonotype: No antigen is known for it.

The study's findings and limits: Most primary-vaccination clones recurred post-booster (just under 98% CD4, roughly 91% CD8). Though weaker, the secondary response peaked faster, on day 5 versus 15. Although most clonotypes did not, a small share appeared in both CD4 and CD8 compartments.

V dropped 0 bases and J dropped 5 bases, with 10 bases sitting between them. Germline values: CDR1 SQVTM, CDR2 ANQGSEA. This CDR3 is 14 amino acids long. A process of 5'RACE template switching, which added a universal primer site and UMIs, was used to make TCR cDNA. TCRdb fed the 5' RACE reads into MiXCR, producing one record per CDR3 protein. The sample carries some 340,000 distinct CDR3 sequences, about 10% recorded once. The chain links TRBV29-1 to TRBJ2-2, with D perhaps TRBD2 (6 bases). The sample in question was CD4+ T cells sorted from PBMCs, obtained 45 days after the yellow fever booster vaccination. The receptor's source is a man aged 18-30 years who received the YFV17D yellow fever vaccine. CDR3 nucleotide sequence: TGCAGCGTTGAAGATCGGCGGGGAACCGGGGAGCTGTTTTTT. It yields the protein CSVEDRRGTGELFF.